A selection of T cell receptor beta chains follows, all from one sample in a study of blood T cell repertoires in COVID-19. Sequenced by immunoSEQ multiplex PCR; TCRdb stores in-frame clones only, minus some. The sample shows fewer than 30,000 clones, approximately 81% of them seen only once. Sequenced: peripheral blood. Receptors were obtained from a woman aged 60-70 years with acute or convalescent COVID-19. The CDR3 runs from the conserved cysteine through the conserved F or W. A D gene is named only where the DNA matches it firmly. Some rows mark clone size as missing; the rest say once, few, many or name a class of expanded clone.

v_gene	abundance	j_gene	d_gene	CDR3aa	CDR3nt
TRBV6-5	.	TRBJ2-3	TRBD1	CASIPGQGVATQYF	TGTGCCAGCATCCCCGGACAGGGGGTAGCTACGCAGTATTTT
TRBV30	.	TRBJ2-3	.	CAWSVSGLDTQYF	TGTGCCTGGAGTGTTTCAGGTTTAGATACGCAGTATTTT
TRBV9	.	TRBJ1-2	TRBD1	CASSVEQGAPNTF	TGTGCCAGCAGCGTAGAACAGGGGGCACCTAACACCTTC
TRBV28	.	TRBJ2-4	.	CASSPLHQVSVWQNIQYF	TGTGCCAGCAGTCCCCTCCATCAGGTTTCCGTATGGCAAAACATTCAGTACTTC
TRBV6-5	.	TRBJ2-1	.	CASRVQGRVNNEQFF	TGTGCCAGCAGGGTACAGGGTAGGGTCAACAATGAGCAGTTCTTC
TRBV10-3	once	TRBJ2-3	.	CAISERGARDTQYF	TGTGCCATCAGTGAGCGGGGGGCTAGAGATACGCAGTATTTT
TRBV7-9	.	TRBJ1-1	.	CASRDGGYTEAFF	TGTGCCAGCAGGGATGGGGGGTACACTGAAGCTTTCTTT
TRBV5-6	.	TRBJ1-4	TRBD1	CASSSSGTGDEKLFF	TGTGCCAGCAGCTCCTCCGGGACAGGGGATGAAAAACTGTTTTTT
TRBV28	.	TRBJ1-4	TRBD1	CASSSRTGGREKLFF	TGTGCCAGCAGTTCAAGGACAGGGGGTCGGGAAAAACTGTTTTTT
TRBV29-1	.	TRBJ2-7	TRBD2	CSVEGGGTATYEQYF	TGCAGCGTTGAAGGCGGGGGTACAGCCACCTACGAGCAGTACTTC
TRBV2	.	TRBJ2-2	TRBD2	CASQRGVQSGELFF	TGTGCCAGCCAGCGGGGGGTCCAGTCCGGGGAGCTGTTTTTT
TRBV5-1	.	TRBJ2-3	.	CASSKGGVTDTQYF	TGCGCCAGCTCCAAGGGGGGGGTCACAGATACGCAGTATTTT
TRBV24-1	.	TRBJ2-1	TRBD2	CATSDPSGGRDEQFF	TGTGCCACCAGTGATCCTAGCGGGGGGAGGGATGAGCAGTTCTTC
TRBV7-2	.	TRBJ2-5	.	CASSLTLQETQYF	TGTGCCAGCAGCTTGACACTCCAAGAGACCCAGTACTTC
TRBV4-1	few	TRBJ2-1	TRBD2	CASSQGGMRGKSYNEQFF	TGCGCCAGCAGCCAAGGGGGGATGCGGGGGAAGTCCTACAATGAGCAGTTCTTC
TRBV4-2	.	TRBJ2-4	TRBD2	CASSQDPGLAGGINIQYF	TGTGCCAGCAGCCAAGATCCCGGACTAGCGGGGGGCATAAACATTCAGTACTTC
TRBV10-1	.	TRBJ2-1	.	CASSELTDLHENEQFF	TGCGCCAGCAGTGAGTTAACAGACCTCCATGAAAATGAGCAGTTCTTC
TRBV7-8	once	TRBJ2-7	TRBD2	CASSLAGGGLSYEQYF	TGTGCCAGCAGCTTAGCGGGGGGGGGTCTCTCCTACGAGCAGTACTTC
TRBV14	.	TRBJ2-1	TRBD1	CASSRPGQVNEQFF	TGTGCCAGCAGCCGGCCGGGACAGGTTAATGAGCAGTTCTTC
TRBV24-1	.	TRBJ2-7	TRBD1	CATSDLDRSYEQYF	TGTGCCACCAGTGACTTGGACAGGTCCTACGAGCAGTACTTC
TRBV5-1	.	TRBJ1-2	.	CASSPGEVLNYGYTF	TGCGCCAGCAGCCCCGGAGAGGTTCTCAACTATGGCTACACCTTC